These 22 T cell receptor beta chains came from one sample sequenced in a study of blood T cell repertoires in COVID-19 (dated by TCRdb to 2020 to 2021). To prepare the library, the immunoSEQ multiplex PCR assay was applied. Sourced from immuneACCESS, this table was stored by TCRdb with only in-frame sequences that have V and J called. A share of the clones is absent; for the studies checked, an unresolved V gene accounts for under half, and the remainder has no known explanation. A total of roughly 150,000 clones appear in this sample, roughly 90% of them only once. The ten largest clones add up to under 4.5% of the sample. The sample consisted of PBMCs or T cells enriched from blood (not recorded which). The receptors stem from a man aged 50 to 59 who had recovered from COVID-19.

This clone is a singleton in its sample. The V call is TRBV6-4, the J call TRBJ1-6, with 9 bases that match TRBD1. CDR3 length: 16 amino acids. CDR1 MRHNA and CDR2 SNTAGT come from the germline V gene. V lost 8 bases to trimming and J lost 2 bases; unmatched junction nucleotides: 7. In DNA, the CDR3 is TGTGCCAGCCCCGGACAGGGGCTTACCTATAATTCACCCCTCCACTTT. Translation: CASPGQGLTYNSPLHF.

In nucleotides, the CDR3 is TGTGCCAGCAGCCCCCTCGGACAAAGCTCCTACAATGAGCAGTTCTTC. Encoded protein: CASSPLGQSSYNEQFF. The V and J genes are TRBV7-3 and TRBJ2-1; weak D call: TRBD1 (5 bases). The CDR3 consists of 16 residues. Germline lookup yields CDR1 SGHTA and CDR2 FQGTGA. Between the trimmed V and J ends, which lost 5 bases and 0 bases, there was a span of 14 bases.

V is TRBV11-2 and J is TRBJ2-7; 7 positions agree with TRBD1. V lost 1 base, J lost 5 bases, and 8 bases stayed unmatched. The CDR3 covers 15 residues. The V gene's germline CDR1 is SGHAT and CDR2 FQNNGV. The CDR3 DNA follows: TGTGCCAGCAGCTTAGGAAGTTACAGGGGCCACGAGCAGTACTTC. Its protein product is CASSLGSYRGHEQYF.

The rearrangement joins TRBV7-3 to TRBJ1-2; TRBD1 matches 10 bases. CDR3 length: 14 residues. J gave up 8 bases and V 6 bases, and 9 bases lay outside the gene matches. CDR1 is SGHTA, CDR2 FQGTGA, per germline. In DNA, the CDR3 is TGTGCCAGCAGGTACACCGGGACAGGGGACGGCTACACCTTC. Amino acid sequence: CASRYTGTGDGYTF.

The V gene is TRBV5-6, the J gene TRBJ1-1; D possibly corresponds to TRBD1 (6 bases). This CDR3 contains 13 residues. Germline CDR1 reads SGHDT; CDR2 reads YYEEEE. Trimming took 3 bases from V and 2 from J, leaving 8 bases between them. CDR3 DNA: TGTGCCAGCAGCTGGGACACTAACACTGAAGCTTTCTTT. It translates to CASSWDTNTEAFF.

A single count supports this clone. This chain links TRBV7-2 with TRBJ1-1; D may be TRBD1 (6 bases). Deletions cut 5 bases from V and 3 bases from J, with 13 bases between. Germline loops: CDR1 SGHTA, CDR2 FQGNSA. The CDR3 runs 14 residues. CDR3 amino acids: CASSPTTGHTEAFF. The CDR3 DNA reads as TGTGCCAGCAGCCCCACAACAGGGCACACTGAAGCTTTCTTT.

With regard to this clone: Other DNA sequences in this specimen translate into the identical CDR3. The rearrangement joins TRBV19 to TRBJ1-5; D unresolved. The germline CDR1 and CDR2 sequences are LNHDA and SQIVND (reference sequence). This CDR3 has 13 amino acids. Trimming stripped 1 base from V and 4 bases from J, with 5 bases between. The CDR3, as DNA: TGTGCCAGTAGTATAGCTAGAAATCAGCCCCAGCATTTT. It codes for CASSIARNQPQHF.

The CDR3 protein is CASSVRGTTNEKLFF. The DNA for the CDR3 is TGTGCCAGTAGTGTCAGGGGGACGACTAATGAAAAACTGTTTTTT. The chain links TRBV19 to TRBJ1-4; 7 positions agree with TRBD1. Trimming took 5 bases from V and 2 from J; bases not matched to a gene: 5. In germline, CDR1 is LNHDA, CDR2 SQIVND (reference sequence). The CDR3 totals 15 residues.

The V gene is TRBV5-1, the J gene TRBJ2-7; tentatively, D is TRBD2 (6 bases). Germline-derived CDR1 and CDR2 are SGHRS and YFSETQ. V lost 0 bases, J lost 1 base, and 11 bases lay in between. CDR3 length: 15 residues. The CDR3 sequence is CASSLDPSASYEQYV. CDR3 DNA: TGCGCCAGCAGCTTGGATCCTAGCGCTTCCTACGAGCAGTACGTC.

V gene TRBV7-8 combines with J gene TRBJ2-2; D not resolved. V dropped 5 bases and J dropped 7 bases, with 8 bases sitting between them. Germline V gene data show CDR1 as SGHVS and CDR2 as FQNEAQ. This CDR3 comprises 12 residues. CDR3 coding DNA: TGTGCCAGCAGCCCCCTACTCGGGGAGCTGTTTTTT. It is translated as CASSPLLGELFF.

The chain has TRBV7-6 and TRBJ2-7; 7 positions match TRBD2. The CDR3 has 15 amino acids. Germline trimming cut 1 base from V and 6 bases from J; bases unmatched to any gene: 9. Germline V gene data show CDR1 as SGHVS and CDR2 as FNYEAQ. The chain's CDR3 is CASSLEAGPFSEQYV. DNA for the CDR3: TGTGCCAGCAGCTTAGAAGCGGGGCCTTTTAGCGAGCAGTACGTC.

The chain links TRBV7-3 to TRBJ1-4, with D hard to call. This CDR3 contains 12 residues. The V gene lost 4 bases and the J gene lost 7 bases, with 7 bases spanning the gap. Germline V gene sequence: CDR1 SGHTA, CDR2 FQGTGA. CDR3 nucleotide sequence: TGTGCCAGCAGCTCCTATACTGAAAAACTGTTTTTT. This codes for CASSSYTEKLFF.

This clone came up a few times. This chain connects TRBV7-2 to TRBJ2-7, with D perhaps matching TRBD2 (6 bases). Germline-derived CDR1 and CDR2 are SGHTA and FQGNSA. With 9 bases removed from V and 0 bases from J, the gap between germline ends came to 18 bases. The CDR3 spans 15 residues. The CDR3 DNA follows: TGTGCCAGTTCGGAAGGGACTGTCGCCTCCTACGAGCAGTACTTC. Residues: CASSEGTVASYEQYF. The whole variable domain, filled in from reference TRBV7-2 and TRBJ2-7, reads GAGVSQSPSNKVTEKGKDVELRCDPISGHTALYWYRQSLGQGLEFLIYFQGNSAPDKSGLPSDRFSAERTGGSVSTLTIQRTQQEDSAVYLCASSEGTVASYEQYFGPGTRLTVT.

The chain uses TRBV6-5 and TRBJ2-5; 7 bases align to TRBD1. Germline CDR1 and CDR2: MNHEY and SVGAGI. This CDR3 spans 14 amino acids. The V and J ends lost 2 bases and 3 bases, in that order; junction bases with no gene match: 3. CDR3 residues: CASSYATGKETQYF. The CDR3 DNA sequence: TGTGCCAGCAGTTACGCGACAGGGAAAGAGACCCAGTACTTC.

The rearrangement links TRBV2 to TRBJ2-1, with TRBD2 as a possible D gene (5 bases). Germline V gene lookup returns CDR1 SNHLY and CDR2 FYNNEI. CDR3 length: 14 residues. V was cut by 6 bases and J by 7 bases, with 16 bases left in between. The CDR3 DNA sequence: TGTGCCAGCAGCGCACTGCGGGCCGGGAATGAGCAGTTCTTC. It codes for CASSALRAGNEQFF.

The chain uses TRBV28 and TRBJ2-2, with D maybe TRBD2 (6 bases). V was cut by 8 bases and J by 5 bases, with 6 bases left in between. The germline V gene has CDR1 MDHEN and CDR2 SYDVKM. The CDR3 sequence is 11 residues long. The CDR3: CASGGTGELFF. CDR3 sequence (DNA): TGTGCCAGCGGGGGGACCGGGGAGCTGTTTTTT.

The chain has TRBV5-1 and TRBJ2-2, with a weak D call TRBD1 (7 bases). The CDR3 length is 15 residues. CDR1 is SGHRS and CDR2 is YFSETQ in the germline V gene. Trimming removed 3 bases from V and 2 bases from J, with 11 bases in between. In DNA form, the CDR3 reads TGCGCCAGCAGCTCGACAGGGACTAACACCGGGGAGCTGTTTTTT. Amino acids: CASSSTGTNTGELFF.

This chain uses TRBV3-1 (or the pseudogene TRBV3-2) with TRBJ1-4, with no clear D. V gave up 3 bases and J gave up 10 bases, with 15 bases separating them. Germline V gene lookup returns CDR1 LGHDT and CDR2 YNNKEL (reference sequence). This CDR3 region has 14 residues. The CDR3 spells CASSHGSYLGKLFF. Written as DNA, the CDR3 is TGTGCCAGCAGCCACGGGTCATACCTCGGAAAACTGTTTTTT.

V is TRBV9 and J is TRBJ2-1; TRBD2 aligns across 8 bases. Germline CDR1 SGDLS, CDR2 YYNGEE. The CDR3 runs 17 residues. The junction had 6 bases not matched to a gene; V was cut back by 0 bases and J by 1 base. CDR3 coding DNA: TGTGCCAGCAGCGTAGATTCTGGGACTAGTTCCTACAATGAGCAGTTCTTC. Protein product: CASSVDSGTSSYNEQFF.

The V gene is TRBV6-2 or TRBV6-3, the J gene TRBJ1-1; 7 nucleotides align to TRBD1. Trimming at V came to 6 bases and at J to 5 bases, leaving 12 bases not matched to a gene. The CDR3 runs 15 residues. The germline CDR1 and CDR2 sequences are MNHEY and SVGEGT. For the CDR3, the DNA is TGTGCCAGCAGCTATCCGGGACAGAAGGCAACTGAAGCTTTCTTT. Protein: CASSYPGQKATEAFF.

This clone was seen more than once but under ten times. The chain links TRBV18 to TRBJ1-6; 10 positions agree with TRBD1. V trimming: 3 bases; J trimming: 8 bases; junction bases outside the gene matches: 7. This CDR3 is built from 16 residues. Germline assignment: CDR1 KGHSH and CDR2 LQKENI. CDR3 sequence: CASSPQPGQGYSPLHF. DNA for the CDR3: TGTGCCAGCTCACCGCAACCGGGACAGGGGTATTCACCCCTCCACTTT.

This rearrangement joins TRBV10-2 to TRBJ2-7; TRBD1 matches at 12 bases. The CDR3 length is 14 residues. Trimming removed 6 bases from V and 7 bases from J; junction bases left unmatched: 7. Germline V CDR1 and CDR2: WSHSY, SAAADI. The CDR3 sequence is CASRRGQGAGEQYV. CDR3 coding DNA: TGCGCCAGCAGGAGGGGACAGGGGGCTGGTGAGCAGTACGTC.